In its sample, the clone carrying this T cell receptor beta chain was seen many times. Its antigen is undetermined. The entry originates in a study of early T cells in non-severe SARS-CoV-2 infection. Study in general: Investigators sequenced bulk RNA drawn from unsorted whole blood, and chains remained unpaired. Study outcomes and limitations: There was a bias toward anti-spike CD8 responses in VDJdb matching, which missed private and CD4 specificities.

The CDR3 is made up of 16 amino acids. The junction had 12 bases not matched to a gene; V was cut back by 6 bases and J by 10 bases. The germline V gene has CDR1 MNHEY and CDR2 SVGAGI. Individual cDNA molecules each received unique molecular identifiers attached to them. TCRdb processed the 5' RACE reads anew with MiXCR; each CDR3 protein has one entry. The sample lists more than 35,000 distinct CDR3 sequences, 4.5% to 7.5% seen once, with about 5.1% in the top ten. The clonotype comes from an adult who was a healthcare worker with PCR-confirmed SARS-CoV-2 infection or an uninfected control (not recorded which). What was sequenced was whole blood. The chain uses TRBV6-5 and TRBJ1-6, with TRBD1 matching over 10 bases. CDR3 nucleotide sequence: TGTGCCAGCAGAACCGGGACAGGGGCTGCCAGCTCACCCCTCCACTTT. Amino acids: CASRTGTGAASSPLHF.